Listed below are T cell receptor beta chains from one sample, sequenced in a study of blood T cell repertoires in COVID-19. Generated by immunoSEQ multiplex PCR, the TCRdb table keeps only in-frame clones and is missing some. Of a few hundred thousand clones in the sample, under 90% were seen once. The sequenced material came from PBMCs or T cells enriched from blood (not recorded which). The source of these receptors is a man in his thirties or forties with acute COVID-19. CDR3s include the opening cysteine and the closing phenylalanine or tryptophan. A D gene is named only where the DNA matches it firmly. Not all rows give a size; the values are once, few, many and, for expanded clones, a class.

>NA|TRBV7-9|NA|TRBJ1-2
TGTGCCAGCAGCTTAGCGCTTGGACAGAACTATGGCTACACCTTC
CASSLALGQNYGYTF
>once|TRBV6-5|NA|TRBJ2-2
TGTGCCAGCAGTTCGGGGCTCGGGGAGGCCGGGGAGCTGTTTTTT
CASSSGLGEAGELFF
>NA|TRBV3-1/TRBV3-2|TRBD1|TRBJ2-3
TGTGCCAGCAGCCGCTCCTGGGGACAGGCCACAGATACGCAGTATTTT
CASSRSWGQATDTQYF
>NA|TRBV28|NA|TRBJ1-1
TGTGCCAGCACATCCCCCCACAGGCCCATGAACACTGAAGCTTTCTTT
CASTSPHRPMNTEAFF
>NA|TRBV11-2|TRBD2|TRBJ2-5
TGTGCCAGCAGCAGTATAAGCGGGGGGGATAAGACCCAGTACTTC
CASSSISGGDKTQYF
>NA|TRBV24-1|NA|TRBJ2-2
TGTGCCACCAGTGATGGGGGCGGCACCGGGGAGCTGTTTTTT
CATSDGGGTGELFF
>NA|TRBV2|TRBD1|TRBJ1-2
TGTGCCAGCAGTGCCGGACAGGGGCTCTGGGGCTACACCTTC
CASSAGQGLWGYTF
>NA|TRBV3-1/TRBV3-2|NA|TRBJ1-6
TGTGCCAGCAGCCAAGTGGGTAGCAGCAATTCACCCCTCCACTTT
CASSQVGSSNSPLHF
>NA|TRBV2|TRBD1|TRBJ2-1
TGTGCCAGCAGTGAGTGGGCAGGGGGTGTGAATGAGCAGTTCTTC
CASSEWAGGVNEQFF
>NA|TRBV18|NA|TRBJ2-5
TGTGCCAGCTCACCACGTTTCCCGGGGGGCCTCGAGACCCAGTACTTC
CASSPRFPGGLETQYF
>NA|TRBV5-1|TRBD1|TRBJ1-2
TGCGCCAGCAGCTTGGCCCGGGGACAGGGAGGTGGCTACACCTTC
CASSLARGQGGGYTF
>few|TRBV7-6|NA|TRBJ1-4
TGTGCCAGCAGCCCTTGGACCGTTCGGGGGGCGGCAACTAATGAAAAACTGTTTTTT
CASSPWTVRGAATNEKLFF
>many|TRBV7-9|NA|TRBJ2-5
TGTGCCAGCAGCTCACTAGAGGGGGATCGGAGAGGGACCCAGTACTTC
CASSSLEGDRRGTQYF
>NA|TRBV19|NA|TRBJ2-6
TGTGCCAGTAGTTCCAGGGTCGTATCATCTGGGGCCAACGTCCTGACTTTC
CASSSRVVSSGANVLTF
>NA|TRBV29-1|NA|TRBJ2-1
TGCAGCGTGGCAGTAGGGGGTGAGCAGTTCTTC
CSVAVGGEQFF
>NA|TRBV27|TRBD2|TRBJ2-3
TGTGCCAGCAGCTACACAGTAGCGGGGGGGACTCATACGCAGTATTTT
CASSYTVAGGTHTQYF
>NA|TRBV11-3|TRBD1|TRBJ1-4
TGTGCCAGCAGTTCACACGAATTATACAGGGGAGACGAAAAACTGTTTTTT
CASSSHELYRGDEKLFF
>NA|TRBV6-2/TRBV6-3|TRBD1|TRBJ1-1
TGTGCCAGCAGTTTGGGGACAGGGGTAAAGGACACTGAAGCTTTCTTT
CASSLGTGVKDTEAFF
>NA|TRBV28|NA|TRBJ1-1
TGTGCCAGCAGCCCTCAGGTGAGCCCTGAAGCTTTCTTT
CASSPQVSPEAFF
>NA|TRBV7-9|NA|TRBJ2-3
TGTGCCAGCAGCTTAGGTTCTAGCCTGATCACAGATACGCAGTATTTT
CASSLGSSLITDTQYF
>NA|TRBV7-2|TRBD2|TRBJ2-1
TGTGCCAGCAGCACTAGCGGGAGCTACAATGAGCAGTTCTTC
CASSTSGSYNEQFF
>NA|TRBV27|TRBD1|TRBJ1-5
TGTGCCAGCCGCCTTGGGCAGGGGGCTGTGGGGCCCCAGCATTTT
CASRLGQGAVGPQHF
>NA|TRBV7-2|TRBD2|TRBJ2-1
TGTGCCACCTCGATTAGCGGGAGTCTGAATGAGCAGTTCTTC
CATSISGSLNEQFF